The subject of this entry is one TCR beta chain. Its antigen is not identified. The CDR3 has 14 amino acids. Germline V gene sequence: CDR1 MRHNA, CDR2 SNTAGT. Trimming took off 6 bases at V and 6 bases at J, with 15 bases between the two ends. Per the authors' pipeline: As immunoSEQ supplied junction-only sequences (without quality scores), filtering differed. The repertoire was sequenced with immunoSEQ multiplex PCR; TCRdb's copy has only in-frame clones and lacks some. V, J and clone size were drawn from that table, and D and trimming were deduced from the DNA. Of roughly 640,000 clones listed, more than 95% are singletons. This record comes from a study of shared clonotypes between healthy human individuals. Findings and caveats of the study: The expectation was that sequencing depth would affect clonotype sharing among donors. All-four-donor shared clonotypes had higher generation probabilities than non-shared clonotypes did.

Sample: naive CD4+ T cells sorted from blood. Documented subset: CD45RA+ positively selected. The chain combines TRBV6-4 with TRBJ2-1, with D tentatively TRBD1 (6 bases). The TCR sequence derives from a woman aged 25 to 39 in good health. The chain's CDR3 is CASSENREINEQFF. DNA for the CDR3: TGTGCCAGCAGCGAGAACAGGGAAATCAATGAGCAGTTCTTC.